What follows are 30 T cell receptor beta chains derived from one specimen sequenced in a study of T cell responses to AZD1222 COVID-19 vaccine. The protocol was immunoSEQ multiplex PCR, while the TCRdb copy is restricted to in-frame clones and leaves out a portion. The sample yields under 300,000 clones, 85% to 95% seen once. Sequencing used peripheral blood, obtained on day 0 of AZD1222 vaccination. These receptors all come from an adult in good health.

This clone was seen once. CDR3 protein: CASRGDYNEQFF. The CDR3, as DNA: TGCGCCAGTAGAGGGGATTACAATGAGCAGTTCTTC. The chain employs TRBV10-2 and TRBJ2-1; D is tentatively TRBD1 or TRBD2 (5 bases each). The CDR3 extends over 12 amino acids. The germline gives CDR1 WSHSY, CDR2 SAAADI. Trimming removed 9 bases at V and 4 bases at J, with 10 bases between.

The chain combines TRBV19 with TRBJ1-5; D is perhaps TRBD1 (5 bases). The CDR3 spans 13 residues. CDR1 LNHDA and CDR2 SQIVND come from the germline V gene (reference sequence). Trimming left V 6 bases short and J 5 bases short, with 11 bases between. The CDR3 here is CASSQGLDQPQHF. CDR3 nucleotides: TGTGCCAGTAGCCAGGGTTTGGATCAGCCCCAGCATTTT.

The CDR3 DNA follows: TGTGCCAGCAGCACACGGGGCCGGTACAATCAGCCCCAGCATTTT. Translating it yields CASSTRGRYNQPQHF. The V gene is TRBV28, the J gene TRBJ1-5; TRBD1 might be the D (5 bases). Germline V lookup: CDR1 MDHEN, CDR2 SYDVKM. Trimming removed 6 bases from V and 3 bases from J, with 15 bases in between. The CDR3 covers 15 residues.

Only a few counts were recorded for this clone. J is TRBJ2-7 and V is TRBV27; no clear D gene. Trimming pared 0 bases from V and 1 base from J, leaving 13 bases between. Germline V gene lookup returns CDR1 MNHEY and CDR2 SMNVEV (reference sequence). The CDR3 is made up of 16 amino acids. CDR3 amino acids: CASSLSAPGDSYEQYF. CDR3 DNA sequence: TGTGCCAGCAGTTTATCCGCCCCAGGTGATTCCTACGAGCAGTACTTC.

Remarks on this clone: The junction and the germline gene differ at one end; a read error may be behind it. This rearrangement joins TRBV7-7 to TRBJ2-1, with 7 bases aligning to TRBD2. CDR1 SSHAT and CDR2 FNYEAQ come from the germline V gene (reference sequence). There are 15 residues in the CDR3. The CDR3 loop is CASSPLVGGEGEQFF. CDR3 nucleotides: TGTGCTAGCAGCCCTCTCGTGGGGGGGGAAGGTGAGCAGTTCTTC.

The chain joins TRBV7-2 to TRBJ2-1; TRBD2 agrees at 12 bases. The CDR3 extends over 12 amino acids. The V gene's germline CDR1 is SGHTA and CDR2 FQGNSA. With 5 bases clipped from V and 12 bases from J, the junction kept 2 bases outside the gene matches. CDR3 bases: TGTGCCAGCAGCCAGGGACTAGCGGGGCAGTTCTTC. It codes for CASSQGLAGQFF.

The chain is built from TRBV4-1 and TRBJ2-3, with unresolved D. The CDR3 consists of 15 residues. Trimming took off 0 bases at V and 6 bases at J, with 13 bases between the two ends. Germline V gene sequence: CDR1 MGHRA, CDR2 YSYEKL. For the CDR3, the DNA is TGCGCCAGCAGCCAAGATGGGCCCCAGGTGGATACGCAGTATTTT. This codes for CASSQDGPQVDTQYF.

The genes are TRBV5-1 and TRBJ2-7, with 9 bases that match TRBD1. This CDR3 is built from 16 residues. Trimming removed 1 base from V and 5 bases from J; junction bases left unmatched: 10. Germline CDR1 reads SGHRS; CDR2 reads YFSETQ. CDR3 bases: TGCGCCAGCAGCTTGCCGAGAACAGGGGGCGGCGACGAGCAGTACTTC. Translation gives CASSLPRTGGGDEQYF.

The V and J genes are TRBV4-3 and TRBJ1-5; D remains unclear. V lost 0 bases and J lost 0, with 6 bases in between. The CDR3 contains 15 residues. Germline CDR1 reads LGHNA; CDR2 reads YSLEER. This CDR3 is CASSQEGYSNQPQHF. The DNA of the CDR3 is TGCGCCAGCAGCCAAGAGGGCTATAGCAATCAGCCCCAGCATTTT.

J is TRBJ2-3 and V is TRBV7-8; D tentatively reads TRBD1 or TRBD2 (6 bases each). The germline V gene has CDR1 SGHVS and CDR2 FQNEAQ. This CDR3 has 16 residues. The V end lost 2 bases, the J end lost 0 bases, and 12 bases lay between the germline ends. The CDR3 loop reads CASSLRLGGSTDTQYF. Written as DNA, the CDR3 is TGTGCCAGCAGCTTACGGCTGGGGGGCAGCACAGATACGCAGTATTTT.

The rearrangement joins TRBV19 to TRBJ1-1; 7 nucleotides line up with TRBD1. Germline V gene sequence: CDR1 LNHDA, CDR2 SQIVND (reference sequence). The trim removed 3 bases at V and 7 bases at J, leaving 14 bases unmatched. CDR3 size: 16 residues. The CDR3 sequence: CASSITPGQTIGEAFF. The CDR3 DNA follows: TGTGCCAGTAGTATCACCCCGGGACAGACGATTGGTGAAGCTTTCTTT.

The chain recombines TRBV19 with TRBJ2-7; D might be TRBD1 (6 bases). There are 13 residues in the CDR3. Looked up from germline, CDR1 is LNHDA and CDR2 is SQIVND (reference sequence). V lost 5 bases to trimming and J lost 2 bases, with 10 bases between them. The CDR3 DNA reads TGTGCCAGTAGTCCCGGACAGACCTACGAGCAGTACTTC. As protein: CASSPGQTYEQYF.

The chain has TRBV19 and TRBJ1-1; D is ambiguous. The germline CDR1 and CDR2 sequences are LNHDA and SQIVND (reference sequence). The V end lost 5 bases, the J end lost 0 bases, and 10 bases lay between the germline ends. The CDR3 loop spans 14 amino acids. The CDR3: CASSEQLMNTEAFF. The CDR3 coding sequence is TGTGCCAGTAGTGAACAGTTGATGAACACTGAAGCTTTCTTT.

This chain connects TRBV4-3 to TRBJ1-6; D unclear. Trimming removed 0 bases at V and 8 bases at J, with 8 bases between. Germline V gene data show CDR1 as LGHNA and CDR2 as YSLEER. The CDR3 runs 14 residues. In DNA, the CDR3 is TGCGCCAGCAGCCAAGATCTGAAGGATTCACCCCTCCACTTT. This encodes CASSQDLKDSPLHF.

The chain has TRBV6-5 and TRBJ2-7; 7 bases are shared with TRBD1. The V gene end was trimmed by 6 bases and the J gene end by 1 base; junction bases not matched to a gene: 9. Looked up from germline, CDR1 is MNHEY and CDR2 is SVGAGI. The CDR3 consists of 15 residues. For the CDR3, the DNA is TGTGCCAGCAGAGCCACCGGGACAGAGTCCTACGAGCAGTACTTC. It codes for CASRATGTESYEQYF.

J is TRBJ2-7 and V is TRBV5-6; a weak D match, TRBD2 (6 bases). V lost 1 base to trimming and J lost 0 bases, with 11 bases between them. Germline V gene data show CDR1 as SGHDT and CDR2 as YYEEEE. The CDR3 extends over 15 amino acids. The CDR3 loop is CASSLSGLYSYEQYF. CDR3 DNA: TGTGCCAGCAGCTTGAGCGGGCTCTACTCCTACGAGCAGTACTTC.

J is TRBJ2-7 and V is TRBV5-1, with unresolved D. From germline, CDR1 is SGHRS and CDR2 YFSETQ. The CDR3 has 14 residues. V lost 3 bases and J 5 bases, leaving 15 bases between the germline ends. CDR3 amino acids: CASSSQLIGDEQYF. CDR3 DNA sequence: TGCGCCAGCAGCTCACAACTGATCGGCGACGAGCAGTACTTC.

The chain combines TRBV28 with TRBJ2-1, with D perhaps TRBD2 (6 bases). The CDR3 has 19 residues. Between the trimmed V and J ends, which lost 5 bases and 7 bases, there was a span of 30 bases. Germline CDR1 reads MDHEN; CDR2 reads SYDVKM. As DNA, the CDR3 is TGTGCCAGCAGTCTACTAAGGGTAGCGGCCCCTCCTCGAGGGAATGAGCAGTTCTTC. The encoded protein is CASSLLRVAAPPRGNEQFF.

V and J are TRBV29-1 and TRBJ2-5; D ambiguous. Germline V gene sequence: CDR1 SQVTM, CDR2 ANQGSEA. CDR3 size: 11 residues. Deletions cut 8 bases from V and 3 bases from J, with 10 bases between. The CDR3 sequence: CSTFRKETQYF. The CDR3 region has the DNA TGCAGCACTTTCCGTAAAGAGACCCAGTACTTC.

The chain couples TRBV24-1 to TRBJ2-2; TRBD1 aligns across 8 bases. V was pared by 4 bases and J by 4 bases, with 4 bases of the junction left unmatched. Germline V gene sequence: CDR1 KGHDR, CDR2 SFDVKD. The CDR3 runs to 15 residues. The CDR3 region is CATSDPGQATGELFF. The CDR3 nucleotides read TGTGCCACCAGTGACCCGGGACAGGCCACCGGGGAGCTGTTTTTT.

The chain employs TRBV7-6 and TRBJ2-1, with 15 bases that match TRBD2. V trimming: 4 bases; J trimming: 7 bases; junction bases outside the gene matches: 11. There are 18 residues in the CDR3. Germline V gene data show CDR1 as SGHVS and CDR2 as FNYEAQ. This CDR3 reads CASSSLWTSGRDRNEQFF. CDR3 DNA sequence: TGTGCCAGCAGCTCCCTATGGACTAGCGGGAGGGATAGGAATGAGCAGTTCTTC.

V usage is TRBV3-1 (or the pseudogene TRBV3-2) and J usage is TRBJ2-5, with D tentatively TRBD1 (6 bases). Germline lookup yields CDR1 LGHDT and CDR2 YNNKEL (reference sequence). The CDR3 is 14 amino acids. V lost 8 bases and J lost 5, with 18 bases in between. In DNA form, the CDR3 reads TGTGCCAGCGCCCCCCCAGGGGTTAAGGAGACCCAGTACTTC. This codes for CASAPPGVKETQYF.

CDR3 region: CASSSRGTNYGYTF. As DNA, the CDR3 is TGTGCCAGCAGTTCTAGGGGAACTAACTATGGCTACACCTTC. J is TRBJ1-2 and V is TRBV28, with D perhaps matching TRBD1 (5 bases). The germline V gene encodes CDR1 MDHEN and CDR2 SYDVKM. V lost 4 bases, J lost 0 bases, and 9 bases lay in between. This CDR3 has 14 amino acids.

The genes are TRBV27 and TRBJ2-3; no firm D call. The germline V gene encodes CDR1 MNHEY and CDR2 SMNVEV (reference sequence). The CDR3 sequence is 12 residues long. The V and J ends lost 6 bases and 0 bases respectively, with 4 bases between them. CDR3 in amino acids: CASRDSTDTQYF. The DNA for the CDR3 is TGTGCCAGCAGGGACAGCACAGATACGCAGTATTTT.

The chain links TRBV2 to TRBJ2-7; maybe TRBD2 (6 bases). The CDR3 extends over 12 amino acids. V shed 8 bases and J shed 0 bases, with 8 bases lying between them. Germline V lookup: CDR1 SNHLY, CDR2 FYNNEI. The CDR3 region is CASGGSSYEQYF. CDR3 DNA: TGTGCCAGCGGGGGGAGCTCCTACGAGCAGTACTTC.

This sequence joins TRBV18 and TRBJ1-2, with no clear D. Germline V gene sequence: CDR1 KGHSH, CDR2 LQKENI. The CDR3 has 11 amino acids. V shed 6 bases and J shed 4 bases, with 6 bases lying between them. The CDR3 reads CASSGSYGYTF. The CDR3 nucleotides read TGTGCCAGCTCGGGCTCCTATGGCTACACCTTC. Complete variable domain (other parts from reference TRBV18 and TRBJ1-2): NAGVMQNPRHLVRRRGQEARLRCSPMKGHSHVYWYRQLPEEGLKFMVYLQKENIIDESGMPKERFSAEFPKEGPSILRIQQVVRGDSAAYFCASSGSYGYTFGSGTRLTVV.

The chain uses TRBV23-1 and TRBJ1-5; D ambiguous. TRBV23-1 is placed among ORFs of uncertain function. V was shortened by 2 bases and J by 1 base, with 15 bases between the two germline ends. This CDR3 is built from 17 residues. The CDR3 region has the DNA TGCGCCAGCAGTCAAGACGTGTGGGGAAGGAGCAATCAGCCCCAGCATTTT. Translated, it gives CASSQDVWGRSNQPQHF.

V gene TRBV4-1 combines with J gene TRBJ1-2, with D uncertain. Germline V CDR1 and CDR2: MGHRA, YSYEKL. The CDR3 covers 12 residues. The V and J ends lost 0 bases and 5 bases respectively, with 4 bases between them. CDR3 DNA sequence: TGCGCCAGCAGCCAAGATCGATATGGCTACACCTTC. Its translation is CASSQDRYGYTF.

This clone was detected only once. The rearrangement links TRBV4-1 to TRBJ1-2, with a tentative D call TRBD1 (6 bases). The V end lost 2 bases, the J end lost 4 bases, and 20 bases lay between the germline ends. The CDR3 spans 17 residues. CDR1 MGHRA and CDR2 YSYEKL come from the germline V gene. The CDR3 nucleotides are TGCGCCAGCAGCCAACCCCTCCGGGACACCCGGGGCTATGGCTACACCTTC. Translation gives CASSQPLRDTRGYGYTF.

The genes are TRBV15 and TRBJ1-5; tentative D call: TRBD1 (5 bases). Deletions cut 5 bases from V and 6 bases from J, with 14 bases between. The CDR3 consists of 14 residues. The V gene's germline CDR1 is LNHNV and CDR2 YYDKDF (reference sequence). CDR3 nucleotide sequence: TGTGCCACCAGCTATGGGGGGGGTAGTCAGCCCCAGCATTTT. As protein: CATSYGGGSQPQHF.